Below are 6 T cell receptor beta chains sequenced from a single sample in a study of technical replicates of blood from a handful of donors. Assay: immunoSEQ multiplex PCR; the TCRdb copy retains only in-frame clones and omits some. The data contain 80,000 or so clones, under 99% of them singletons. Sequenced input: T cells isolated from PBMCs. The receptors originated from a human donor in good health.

CDR3 residues: CASSLGLGQGYEQYF. The CDR3 DNA sequence: TGTGCCAGCAGCTTGGGTTTAGGACAGGGATACGAGCAGTACTTC. The chain couples TRBV5-6 to TRBJ2-7, with 8 bases fitting TRBD1. The V and J ends lost 0 bases and 4 bases, in that order; junction bases with no gene match: 6. Germline V gene sequence: CDR1 SGHDT, CDR2 YYEEEE. The CDR3 length is 15 residues. Filled out from reference TRBV5-6 and TRBJ2-7, the complete variable domain reads DAGVTQSPTHLIKTRGQQVTLRCSPKSGHDTVSWYQQALGQGPQFIFQYYEEEERQRGNFPDRFSGHQFPNYSSELNVNALLLGDSALYLCASSLGLGQGYEQYFGPGTRLTVT.

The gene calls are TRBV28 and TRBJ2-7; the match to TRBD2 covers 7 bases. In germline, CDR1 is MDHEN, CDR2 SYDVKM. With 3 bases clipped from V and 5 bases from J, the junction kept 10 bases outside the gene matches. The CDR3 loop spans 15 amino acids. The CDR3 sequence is CASSFAFGGTNEQYF. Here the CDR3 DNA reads TGTGCCAGCAGTTTCGCTTTCGGGGGGACCAACGAGCAGTACTTC.

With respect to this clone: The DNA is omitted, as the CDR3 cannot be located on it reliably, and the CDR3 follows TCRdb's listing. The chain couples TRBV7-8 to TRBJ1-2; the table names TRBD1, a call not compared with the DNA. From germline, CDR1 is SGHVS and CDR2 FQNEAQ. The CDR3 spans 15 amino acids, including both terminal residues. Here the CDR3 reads CASSPVVGQGAGNTF.

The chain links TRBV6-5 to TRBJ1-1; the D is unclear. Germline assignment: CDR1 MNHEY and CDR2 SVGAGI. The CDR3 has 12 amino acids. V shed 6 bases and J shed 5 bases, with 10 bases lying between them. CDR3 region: CASRRGSTEAFF. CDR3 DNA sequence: TGTGCCAGCAGGAGAGGGAGTACTGAAGCTTTCTTT.

The CDR3 sequence is CASSIQGSTEAFF. Written as DNA, the CDR3 is TGTGCCAGTAGTATCCAGGGGAGCACTGAAGCTTTCTTT. The rearrangement joins TRBV19 to TRBJ1-1, with a possible D match to TRBD1 (6 bases). CDR1 and CDR2 from the germline V gene are LNHDA and SQIVND (reference sequence). This CDR3 region has 13 residues. Trimming took off 3 bases at V and 4 bases at J, with 9 bases between the two ends.

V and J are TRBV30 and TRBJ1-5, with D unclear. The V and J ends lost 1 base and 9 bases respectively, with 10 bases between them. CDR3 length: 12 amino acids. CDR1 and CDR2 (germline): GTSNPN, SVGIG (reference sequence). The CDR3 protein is CAWSDQTGPQHF. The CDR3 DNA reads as TGTGCCTGGAGTGATCAGACGGGGCCCCAGCATTTT.